A single sample gave rise to the 3 T cell receptor beta chains below, sequenced in a study of cytomegalovirus exposure and HLA in healthy donors. Both 60 Vbeta primers and 13 Jbeta primers went into the PCR. Sequenced by immunoSEQ multiplex PCR; TCRdb stores in-frame clones only, minus some. The data show approximately 120,000 clones, with over 75% seen just once and 4% held by the top ten. Sequencing was performed on PBMCs. The receptors here all came from a man aged 18 to 29 in good health and CMV-seropositive.

The rearrangement uses TRBV27 and TRBJ2-7, with TRBD1 matching over 7 bases. The V segment lost 2 bases and the J segment 2 bases; nucleotides outside the gene matches: 15. This CDR3 is 18 amino acids long. The germline CDR1 and CDR2 sequences are MNHEY and SMNVEV (reference sequence). CDR3 sequence reads: CASSLHPDRTGPTYEQYF. CDR3 nucleotide sequence: TGTGCCAGCAGTTTACACCCCGATCGGACAGGCCCGACCTACGAGCAGTACTTC.

The chain is built from TRBV30 and TRBJ1-5; 7 nucleotides agree with TRBD1. V trimming: 1 base; J trimming: 2 bases; junction bases outside the gene matches: 11. CDR1 and CDR2 from the germline V gene are GTSNPN and SVGIG (reference sequence). The CDR3 has 17 amino acids. CDR3 protein: CAWSEAPPRGGNQPQHF. In DNA form, the CDR3 reads TGTGCCTGGAGTGAAGCCCCCCCCAGGGGGGGCAATCAGCCCCAGCATTTT.

This clone was seen only once. V and J are TRBV4-3 and TRBJ2-5; 7 positions agree with TRBD1. CDR1 is LGHNA and CDR2 is YSLEER in the germline V gene. V gave up 0 bases and J gave up 3 bases; unmatched junction bases: 1. CDR3 length: 14 residues. The CDR3 sequence is CASSQDDREETQYF. The CDR3 nucleotides are TGCGCCAGCAGCCAAGATGACAGGGAAGAGACCCAGTACTTC.